The 25 T cell receptor beta chains in this list originate from one sample, sequenced in a study of cytomegalovirus exposure and HLA in healthy donors. The PCR ran on 60 Vbeta and 13 Jbeta primers. Clones were sequenced by immunoSEQ multiplex PCR, and TCRdb holds only the in-frame ones, with some missing. The repertoire holds 130,000 to 150,000 clones, with roughly three quarters as singletons. The material sequenced was PBMCs. The receptors derive from a woman in her 50s in good health and CMV-seronegative.

This chain connects TRBV27 to TRBJ1-2; D gene ambiguous. V was shortened by 5 bases and J by 0 bases, with 22 bases between the two germline ends. The CDR3 runs to 18 residues. Germline CDR1 reads MNHEY; CDR2 reads SMNVEV (reference sequence). The CDR3, as DNA: TGTGCCAGCAGTCCCTACCGGGGAGTGGCCCTACCTAACTATGGCTACACCTTC. Translation gives CASSPYRGVALPNYGYTF.

The chain combines TRBV9 with TRBJ2-3; D is possibly TRBD1 (5 bases). This CDR3 contains 16 residues. In germline, CDR1 is SGDLS, CDR2 YYNGEE. Trimming removed 0 bases at V and 0 bases at J, with 11 bases between. The CDR3 protein is CASSVGQSPSTDTQYF. CDR3 nucleotides: TGTGCCAGCAGCGTAGGACAGTCTCCTAGCACAGATACGCAGTATTTT.

The V gene is TRBV5-6, the J gene TRBJ2-2; possible D gene TRBD1, 5 bases. CDR3 size: 18 residues. Germline assignment: CDR1 SGHDT and CDR2 YYEEEE. V was cut by 0 bases and J by 5 bases, with 20 bases left in between. The CDR3 nucleotides are TGTGCCAGCAGCTTGGACGACCTTGGACACGCACGGACCGGGGAGCTGTTTTTT. Protein sequence: CASSLDDLGHARTGELFF.

The chain links TRBV2 to TRBJ2-1, with D possibly being TRBD1 (6 bases). With 9 bases removed from V and 0 bases from J, the gap between germline ends came to 15 bases. CDR1 and CDR2 (germline): SNHLY, FYNNEI. The CDR3 sequence is 15 residues long. CDR3 loop: CASHPRQDSYNEQFF. In DNA form, the CDR3 reads TGTGCCAGTCACCCTCGACAGGACTCCTACAATGAGCAGTTCTTC.

The sample holds a few counts of this clone. The rearrangement joins TRBV9 to TRBJ2-7, with 8 bases lining up with TRBD1. The V gene's germline CDR1 is SGDLS and CDR2 YYNGEE. The CDR3 totals 16 residues. V shed 1 base, J shed 3 bases, and the junction held 9 bases outside the gene matches. The CDR3 is CASSVSFQGAIYEQYF. As DNA, the CDR3 is TGTGCCAGCAGCGTATCATTCCAGGGGGCTATCTACGAGCAGTACTTC.

As for this clone: Additional DNA sequences in this sample encode the identical CDR3. The V and J genes are TRBV30 and TRBJ1-6; 7 nucleotides align to TRBD1. The V gene's germline CDR1 is GTSNPN and CDR2 SVGIG (reference sequence). V lost 2 bases, J lost 7 bases, and 8 bases stayed unmatched. The CDR3 extends over 15 amino acids. The chain's CDR3 is CAWSTFARGNSPLHF. CDR3 nucleotide sequence: TGTGCCTGGAGTACTTTTGCCAGGGGGAATTCACCCCTCCACTTT.

V gene TRBV6-1 combines with J gene TRBJ1-1; D is perhaps TRBD1 (6 bases). CDR3 length equals 13 residues. CDR1 is MNHNS, CDR2 SASEGT, per germline. V was shortened by 7 bases and J by 8 bases, with 17 bases between the two germline ends. The DNA of the CDR3 is TGTGCCAGCACTTTCAAGACAGGACCCGAAGCTTTCTTT. Protein product: CASTFKTGPEAFF.

The chain carries TRBV19 and TRBJ1-4, with TRBD1 matching over 10 bases. The CDR3 length is 16 residues. Germline lookup yields CDR1 LNHDA and CDR2 SQIVND (reference sequence). V lost 4 bases, J lost 5 bases, and 7 bases stayed unmatched. The CDR3 bases are TGTGCCAGTAGTACCATACCGGGACAGGGGAATGAAAAACTGTTTTTT. Its protein is CASSTIPGQGNEKLFF.

The rearrangement uses TRBV7-2 and TRBJ2-5; a possible D gene is TRBD2 (6 bases). Germline V CDR1 and CDR2: SGHTA, FQGNSA. Trimming shortened V by 5 bases and J by 4 bases, and 20 bases separated the two germline ends. The CDR3 consists of 16 residues. CDR3 protein: CASSNELRAGSETQYF. For the CDR3, the DNA is TGTGCCAGCAGCAACGAACTTAGGGCGGGGTCAGAGACCCAGTACTTC.

This chain connects TRBV5-1 to TRBJ1-3, with 11 bases fitting TRBD1. V was clipped by 5 bases and J by 2 bases; unmatched bases: 9. CDR1 and CDR2 from the germline V gene are SGHRS and YFSETQ. The CDR3 runs 17 residues. The CDR3 loop reads CASRPNPGQGAGNTIYF. The CDR3 DNA sequence: TGCGCCAGCAGGCCCAACCCGGGACAGGGGGCTGGAAACACCATATATTTT.

The V call is TRBV4-3, the J call TRBJ2-2; 7 nucleotides align to TRBD2. Germline V gene data show CDR1 as LGHNA and CDR2 as YSLEER. CDR3 size: 18 residues. V was pared by 0 bases and J by 3 bases, with 10 bases of the junction left unmatched. The CDR3 loop reads CASSQEVGLAVYTGELFF. In nucleotides, the CDR3 is TGCGCCAGCAGCCAAGAAGTAGGGCTAGCGGTTTACACCGGGGAGCTGTTTTTT.

This chain links TRBV6-5 with TRBJ2-7; maybe TRBD1 (5 bases). Germline-derived CDR1 and CDR2 are MNHEY and SVGAGI. Trimming took off 0 bases at V and 0 bases at J, with 9 bases between the two ends. This CDR3 contains 15 residues. The CDR3 DNA is TGTGCCAGCAGTTACTCGCAGGGCCTCTCCTACGAGCAGTACTTC. This codes for CASSYSQGLSYEQYF.

This rearrangement joins TRBV13 to TRBJ2-1; 13 nucleotides align to TRBD2. Germline V lookup: CDR1 PRHDT, CDR2 FYEKMQ (reference sequence). The CDR3 length is 18 residues. The junction had 13 bases not matched to a gene; V was cut back by 4 bases and J by 7 bases. The CDR3 loop is CASSSPPGLAGRWNEQFF. CDR3 DNA sequence: TGTGCCAGCAGCTCACCCCCGGGACTAGCGGGGCGTTGGAATGAGCAGTTCTTC.

V is TRBV25-1 and J is TRBJ2-3; 8 bases align to TRBD2. CDR1 and CDR2 from the germline V gene are MGHDK and SYGVNS. The CDR3 contains 15 residues. With 1 base clipped from V and 6 bases from J, the junction kept 6 bases outside the gene matches. This CDR3 reads CASSESGTRGDTQYF. For the CDR3, the DNA is TGTGCCAGCAGTGAATCCGGGACTAGAGGTGATACGCAGTATTTT.

The chain has TRBV5-1 and TRBJ1-4, with 8 bases lining up with TRBD1. CDR3 size: 15 residues. CDR1 and CDR2 from the germline V gene are SGHRS and YFSETQ. The V and J ends lost 5 bases and 3 bases, in that order; junction bases with no gene match: 6. CDR3 sequence: CASSFGTGPNEKLFF. The CDR3 region has the DNA TGCGCCAGCAGTTTTGGGACAGGACCTAATGAAAAACTGTTTTTT.

A single count supports this clone. The chain combines TRBV27 with TRBJ2-1; 7 bases are shared with TRBD2. This CDR3 comprises 16 residues. V was pared by 3 bases and J by 0 bases, with 5 bases of the junction left unmatched. Germline CDR1 MNHEY, CDR2 SMNVEV (reference sequence). DNA for the CDR3: TGTGCCAGCAGTTTCCGGACTAGGAGCTCCTACAATGAGCAGTTCTTC. Its translation is CASSFRTRSSYNEQFF.

J is TRBJ2-1 and V is TRBV6-1, with TRBD1 matching over 7 bases. The CDR3 has 14 residues. V was pared by 4 bases and J by 7 bases, with 7 bases of the junction left unmatched. Looked up from germline, CDR1 is MNHNS and CDR2 is SASEGT. This CDR3 is CASSVTGWWNEQFF. DNA for the CDR3: TGTGCCAGCAGTGTGACAGGGTGGTGGAATGAGCAGTTCTTC.

This chain joins TRBV6-1 and TRBJ1-2; 7 bases line up with TRBD1. J gave up 3 bases and V 7 bases, and 11 bases lay outside the gene matches. This CDR3 spans 15 amino acids. Germline CDR1 MNHNS, CDR2 SASEGT. The CDR3 reads CASNDRQGWDYGYTF. CDR3 DNA: TGTGCCAGCAATGACCGACAGGGCTGGGACTATGGCTACACCTTC.

V is TRBV6-5 and J is TRBJ1-6; TRBD1 aligns across 7 bases. V dropped 6 bases and J dropped 8; count of bases not matched to a gene: 7. CDR3 length: 14 amino acids. Germline CDR1 MNHEY, CDR2 SVGAGI. The CDR3 bases are TGTGCCAGCAGGCTGGACAGGAGGGATTCACCCCTCCACTTT. It specifies CASRLDRRDSPLHF.

The CDR3 DNA reads as TGTGCCAGCAGTTTCCAGAATCAGCCCCAGCATTTT. It codes for CASSFQNQPQHF. This chain connects TRBV27 to TRBJ1-5; the D is unclear. V lost 3 bases, J lost 4 bases, and 4 bases lay in between. The CDR3 length is 12 residues. The germline CDR1 and CDR2 sequences are MNHEY and SMNVEV (reference sequence).

The chain combines TRBV11-2 with TRBJ2-7; 14 nucleotides line up with TRBD2. J gave up 0 bases and V 0 bases, and 7 bases lay outside the gene matches. Germline loops: CDR1 SGHAT, CDR2 FQNNGV. The CDR3 runs to 19 residues. The CDR3 sequence is CASSLDSGTSGGASYEQYF. Here the CDR3 DNA reads TGTGCCAGCAGCTTAGATTCGGGGACTAGCGGGGGCGCCTCCTACGAGCAGTACTTC. Variable domain in full (rest from reference TRBV11-2 and TRBJ2-7): EAGVAQSPRYKIIEKRQSVAFWCNPISGHATLYWYQQILGQGPKLLIQFQNNGVVDDSQLPKDRFSAERLKGVDSTLKIQPAKLEDSAVYLCASSLDSGTSGGASYEQYFGPGTRLTVT.

The J gene is TRBJ1-1, the V gene TRBV9; D gene ambiguous. CDR3 length: 13 residues. The germline V and J ends were trimmed by 4 bases and 1 base, with 8 bases remaining between them. Germline CDR1 is SGDLS and CDR2 is YYNGEE. CDR3 DNA: TGTGCCAGCAGCCGGGGTGGGAACACTGAAGCTTTCTTT. Amino acid sequence: CASSRGGNTEAFF.

In its sample, this clone was seen a few times. V usage is TRBV6-1 and J usage is TRBJ1-1, with TRBD1 matching 8 bases. CDR1 is MNHNS and CDR2 is SASEGT in the germline V gene. The CDR3 covers 13 residues. J lost 11 bases, V lost 6 bases, and 11 bases had no gene match. The CDR3 DNA follows: TGTGCCAGCAGCCCCGGACAGGGTAGGCGGGCTTTCTTT. Translating it yields CASSPGQGRRAFF.

The chain couples TRBV12-5 to TRBJ2-5; TRBD1 agrees at 8 bases. The CDR3 is 12 residues long. Germline-derived CDR1 and CDR2 are LGHNT and FRNRAP. Germline trimming cut 6 bases from V and 5 bases from J; bases unmatched to any gene: 2. This chain's CDR3 is CASGGTGETQYF. The CDR3 nucleotides read TGTGCTAGTGGGGGGACAGGCGAGACCCAGTACTTC.

V and J are TRBV27 and TRBJ1-3, with TRBD1 as a possible D gene (6 bases). V was cut by 2 bases and J by 4 bases, with 12 bases left in between. The CDR3 runs to 15 residues. Germline lookup yields CDR1 MNHEY and CDR2 SMNVEV (reference sequence). The CDR3 DNA reads TGTGCCAGCAGTTTAATGGGGGCTTCAGGAAACACCATATATTTT. Translating it yields CASSLMGASGNTIYF.